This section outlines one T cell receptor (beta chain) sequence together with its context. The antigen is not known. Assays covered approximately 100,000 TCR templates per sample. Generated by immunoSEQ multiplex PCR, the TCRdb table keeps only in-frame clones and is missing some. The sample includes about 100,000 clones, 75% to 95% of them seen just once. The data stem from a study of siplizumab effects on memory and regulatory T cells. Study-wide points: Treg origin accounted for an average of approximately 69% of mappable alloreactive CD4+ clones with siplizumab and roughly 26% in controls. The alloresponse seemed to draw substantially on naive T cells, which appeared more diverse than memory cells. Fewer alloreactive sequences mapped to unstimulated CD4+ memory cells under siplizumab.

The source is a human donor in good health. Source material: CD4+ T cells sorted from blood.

CDR3 sequence (DNA): TGTGCCAGCAGCTTCCAGGGGGAGGGGTATGGCTACACCTTC. The encoded protein is CASSFQGEGYGYTF. The chain has TRBV11-2 and TRBJ1-2; 7 bases line up with TRBD1. This CDR3 has 14 amino acids. The V segment lost 3 bases and the J segment 5 bases; nucleotides outside the gene matches: 6. Germline CDR1 reads SGHAT; CDR2 reads FQNNGV.